This T cell receptor (beta chain) was recorded in a study of cytotoxic CD8 clonotypes in ibrutinib-treated CLL (dated by TCRdb to about 2021). General notes on the study: The cohort was composed of under 12 relapsed/refractory and fewer than 16 treatment-naive patients; IGHV unmutated status was identified in 17 patients. Responses were partial in approximately 24 patients and complete in 2; after median roughly 69 months follow-up, some 15 stayed in remission and approximately twelve progressed. Response samples were taken after a median of 12 months on treatment, ranging from about 6 to 40 months. On average, each sample had a few hundred thousand productive templates and tens of thousands of productive rearrangements. Longitudinal samples were available for about 30% of the 86 trial participants. Cryopreserved peripheral blood mononuclear cells were collected before treatment, at response, and at either disease progression or sustained remission. Patients were still on ibrutinib when every remission and progressive disease sample was collected. What the research found in general, with its limitations: At baseline, clonality was higher than in age-matched healthy donors and showed a strong correlation with circulating CD8+ T-cell counts. At ibrutinib response clonality went up, during sustained remission it held steady, and at progression it dropped back toward baseline. Lymph node repertoires were not examined, and the timing of sampling was not matched between patients in sustained remission and those whose disease progressed. Public clonotypes were rare and either shrank or stayed stable during treatment, and the rise in clonality at ibrutinib response reflected expansion of private clonotypes.

A MiSeq instrument was used for deep resolution sequencing, which targeted depths ranging from 1 in 1 million up to 1 in 200,000 T cells, with coverage averaging 10x for each clonotype. The immunoSEQ hsTCRB Kit was used to generate TCR beta libraries. For the original study's pipeline: Data were analyzed with ImmunoSEQ Data Assistant and ImmunoSEQ Analyzer, with V, D and J genes assigned per IMGT definitions. Clonality was computed as one minus normalized Shannon entropy of productive rearrangement frequencies, ranging from 0 to 1. Public clonotype analysis was restricted to overrepresented clonotypes comprising at least 0.05% of each patient's repertoire. Approximately 14 age-matched healthy donor repertoires from immuneACCESS served as clonality controls. The table comes from immuneACCESS by way of TCRdb, which keeps in-frame sequences with V and J called. Part of the clones is missing from these tables; in studies checked, under half for an unresolved V gene and the rest for unknown reasons. That table furnishes V, J and clone size, whereas the DNA furnished D and trimming. For this sample the table gives just over 200,000 clones, of which approximately 75% were detected only once. The ten largest make up roughly 10% of the sample.

The germline V gene encodes CDR1 SNHLY and CDR2 FYNNEI. V lost 5 bases and J lost 0 bases; the stretch between them is 12 bases long. Reading from cysteine to phenylalanine, the CDR3 counts 15 amino acids. Just CDR3 DNA is preserved here, 45 bases in frame from base 1. With regard to this clone: Its antigen is currently not known. No qualities accompany the bases; no much larger clone lies one base away.

According to the study, the label for this sample's time point signals: 12 months on ibrutinib. For TCR beta library preparation, around 2 micrograms of genomic DNA were isolated from cryopreserved PBMCs. High-throughput TCR beta sequencing was performed on longitudinal blood samples from CLL patients receiving ibrutinib monotherapy. The patients took part in an open-label, single-center phase 2 trial of ibrutinib monotherapy. The chain is assembled from TRBV2 and TRBJ2-3; a tentative D match to TRBD2 spans 5 bases. The material was PBMCs, obtained after 12 months of ibrutinib treatment. The TCR was taken from a human donor with chronic lymphocytic leukemia. The CDR3 amino acid sequence is: CASSKLDTSTDTQYF. The DNA is TGTGCCAGCAGTAAACTAGACACCAGCACAGATACGCAGTATTTT.